Below are 19 T cell receptor beta chains sequenced from a single sample in a study of response to subunit inactivated influenza vaccine. TCRdb re-called the RT-PCR reads through MiXCR, storing one row per CDR3 protein. The data contain roughly 630,000 distinct CDR3 sequences, 14% of them singletons. The sequencing used PBMCs from blood, collected approximately 15 days before vaccination. The origin of the receptors is a man aged 50-60 years who received an inactivated influenza vaccine.

This clonotype was observed a handful of times. The chain has TRBV18 and TRBJ2-3; D is unresolved. Between the trimmed V and J ends, which lost 2 bases and 0 bases, there was a span of 9 bases. Germline CDR1 KGHSH, CDR2 LQKENI. The CDR3 has 15 residues. The CDR3 spells CASSPSQPSTDTQYF. Written as DNA, the CDR3 is TGTGCCAGCTCACCATCACAGCCTAGCACAGATACGCAGTATTTT. Variable domain in full (rest from reference TRBV18 and TRBJ2-3): NAGVMQNPRHLVRRRGQEARLRCSPMKGHSHVYWYRQLPEEGLKFMVYLQKENIIDESGMPKERFSAEFPKEGPSILRIQQVVRGDSAAYFCASSPSQPSTDTQYFGPGTRLTVL.

The chain couples TRBV5-4 to TRBJ2-6; D perhaps matches TRBD1 (5 bases). V was cut by 1 base and J by 0 bases, with 23 bases left in between. CDR1 and CDR2 (germline): SGHNT, YYREEE (reference sequence). This CDR3 is 21 amino acids long. The DNA of the CDR3 is TGTGCCAGCAGCTTGTCAATGGGATGGGGCAGGGATCCCTCTGGGGCCAACGTCCTGACTTTC. It specifies CASSLSMGWGRDPSGANVLTF. The variable domain in full, with the rest retrieved from reference TRBV5-4 and TRBJ2-6, is ETGVTQSPTHLIKTRGQQVTLRCSSQSGHNTVSWYQQALGQGPQFIFQYYREEENGRGNFPPRFSGLQFPNYSSELNVNALELDDSALYLCASSLSMGWGRDPSGANVLTFGAGSRLTVL.

This clonotype showed up just a few times. V and J are TRBV30 and TRBJ2-7; possibly TRBD1 for D (6 bases). This CDR3 has 12 amino acids. From germline, CDR1 is GTSNPN and CDR2 SVGIG (reference sequence). Trimming removed 6 bases at V and 0 bases at J, with 9 bases between. The CDR3 protein is CACRDNSYEQYF. Here the CDR3 DNA reads TGTGCCTGTCGGGACAACTCCTACGAGCAGTACTTC.

This clonotype showed up many times. This sequence joins TRBV28 and TRBJ2-1; TRBD2 matches 15 bases. This CDR3 is built from 16 residues. J lost 6 bases, V lost 6 bases, and 6 bases had no gene match. Germline V lookup: CDR1 MDHEN, CDR2 SYDVKM. CDR3 nucleotide sequence: TGTGCCAGCAGAGGTCTGGGACTAGCGGGAGGCAATGAGCAGTTCTTC. Residues: CASRGLGLAGGNEQFF.

The chain uses TRBV7-9 and TRBJ1-2, with 8 bases that match TRBD1. CDR3 length equals 14 residues. Germline CDR1 SEHNR, CDR2 FQNEAQ (reference sequence). V gave up 4 bases and J gave up 8 bases; unmatched junction bases: 9. The CDR3 coding sequence is TGTGCCAGCAGCTCAGTAAGGACAGGGAGCGGCTACACCTTC. Amino acids: CASSSVRTGSGYTF.

This sequence joins TRBV3-1 and TRBJ2-1; D may be TRBD2 (7 bases). This CDR3 region has 14 residues. V was trimmed by 5 bases and J by 6 bases, leaving 14 bases between them. CDR1 is LGHDT, CDR2 YNNKEL, per germline (reference sequence). The CDR3 here is CASSSRGGLNEQFF. DNA of the CDR3: TGTGCCAGCAGCTCTAGGGGGGGGCTCAATGAGCAGTTCTTC.

The chain combines TRBV2 with TRBJ2-5; TRBD1 agrees at 7 bases. This CDR3 has 13 residues. Germline V gives CDR1 SNHLY, CDR2 FYNNEI. V lost 10 bases and J lost 4; bases outside the gene matches: 9. The CDR3 bases are TGTGCCACGAGGGACAGTAACCGAGAGACCCAGTACTTC. Translated: CATRDSNRETQYF.

This clonotype has only a few counts. The chain links TRBV18 to TRBJ2-2; 10 nucleotides agree with TRBD2. The CDR3 covers 16 residues. Trimming at V came to 2 bases and at J to 7 bases, leaving 7 bases not matched to a gene. Germline lookup yields CDR1 KGHSH and CDR2 LQKENI. CDR3 nucleotides: TGTGCCAGCTCACCAACAACTAGCGGGATTGTCGGGGAGCTGTTTTTT. It yields the protein CASSPTTSGIVGELFF.

This clonotype was seen only a few times. V usage is TRBV7-9 and J usage is TRBJ2-3; 9 bases match TRBD1. Trimming cost V 5 bases and J 2 bases; bases outside gene matches: 5. Germline loops: CDR1 SEHNR, CDR2 FQNEAQ (reference sequence). There are 15 residues in the CDR3. For the CDR3, the DNA is TGTGCCAGCAGCAAACAGGGGGCTTACACAGATACGCAGTATTTT. As protein: CASSKQGAYTDTQYF.

This clonotype was counted a few times. The chain combines TRBV4-3 with TRBJ2-7; 8 bases are shared with TRBD2. The V segment lost 1 base and the J segment 0 bases; nucleotides outside the gene matches: 8. CDR3 size: 17 residues. CDR1 is LGHNA and CDR2 is YSLEER in the germline V gene. The CDR3 region is CASSQGFSAGGSYEQYF. Written as DNA, the CDR3 is TGCGCCAGCAGCCAAGGCTTTTCGGCGGGGGGCTCCTACGAGCAGTACTTC.

This rearrangement joins TRBV7-2 to TRBJ2-1; 11 positions agree with TRBD2. The CDR3 covers 20 residues. In germline, CDR1 is SGHTA, CDR2 FQGNSA. V lost 0 bases to trimming and J lost 5 bases; unmatched junction nucleotides: 15. The CDR3 DNA reads as TGTGCCAGCAGCTTAGCCCTCCCCGGGTTAGCGGGAGGGAGAGACAATGAGCAGTTCTTC. Encoded protein: CASSLALPGLAGGRDNEQFF. Full variable domain (remainder filled in from reference TRBV7-2 and TRBJ2-1): GAGVSQSPSNKVTEKGKDVELRCDPISGHTALYWYRQSLGQGLEFLIYFQGNSAPDKSGLPSDRFSAERTGGSVSTLTIQRTQQEDSAVYLCASSLALPGLAGGRDNEQFFGPGTRLTVL.

In this sample, this clonotype turned up many times. V and J are TRBV10-3 and TRBJ2-1, with D possibly being TRBD1 (5 bases). The V end was cut by 0 bases, the J end by 1 base, with 7 bases between. The CDR3 covers 15 residues. Germline loops: CDR1 ENHRY, CDR2 SYGVKD. The CDR3 coding sequence is TGTGCCATCAGTGAGTCCAGGGAATCCTACAATGAGCAGTTCTTC. Translating it yields CAISESRESYNEQFF.

This chain connects TRBV27 to TRBJ2-1, with D unresolved. This CDR3 spans 16 amino acids. V was shortened by 1 base and J by 0 bases, with 10 bases between the two germline ends. Germline V CDR1 and CDR2: MNHEY, SMNVEV (reference sequence). CDR3 sequence: CASSLYSASSYNEQFF. In DNA form, the CDR3 reads TGTGCCAGCAGTTTATATTCAGCGAGCTCCTACAATGAGCAGTTCTTC.

This clonotype has only a few counts. The chain recombines TRBV5-1 with TRBJ2-4; 8 bases line up with TRBD2. The V segment lost 4 bases and the J segment 6 bases; nucleotides outside the gene matches: 9. Germline CDR1 and CDR2: SGHRS and YFSETQ. The CDR3 contains 15 residues. CDR3 region: CASSLGGAIPNIQYF. The CDR3 nucleotides are TGCGCCAGCAGCCTCGGGGGGGCCATTCCAAACATTCAGTACTTC.

This clonotype was found a few times. The chain joins TRBV27 to TRBJ2-1; D remains ambiguous. The ends were cut back, 4 bases at V and 7 bases at J, with 11 bases in the middle. Germline V lookup: CDR1 MNHEY, CDR2 SMNVEV (reference sequence). CDR3 size: 13 residues. CDR3 nucleotide sequence: TGTGCCAGCAGTTGGGTAATTGAGAATGAGCAGTTCTTC. Amino acid sequence: CASSWVIENEQFF.

This chain links TRBV6-1 with TRBJ2-2; D is possibly TRBD1 (6 bases). The CDR3 consists of 16 residues. The germline V and J ends were trimmed by 7 bases and 1 base, with 16 bases remaining between them. Germline assignment: CDR1 MNHNS and CDR2 SASEGT. Here the CDR3 DNA reads TGTGCCAGCACGGTCCCGTCAGGGGTGAACACCGGGGAGCTGTTTTTT. It codes for CASTVPSGVNTGELFF.

This clonotype was detected a few times. V is TRBV5-1 and J is TRBJ1-4, with 9 bases that match TRBD1. CDR1 and CDR2 from the germline V gene are SGHRS and YFSETQ. V lost 3 bases and J lost 7; bases outside the gene matches: 7. CDR3 size: 15 residues. Here the CDR3 reads CASSSRGTGIEKLFF. The CDR3 nucleotides read TGCGCCAGCAGCTCCCGTGGGACAGGGATTGAAAAACTGTTTTTT. Combining the CDR3 with reference TRBV5-1 and TRBJ1-4 gives the whole variable domain KAGVTQTPRYLIKTRGQQVTLSCSPISGHRSVSWYQQTPGQGLQFLFEYFSETQRNKGNFPGRFSGRQFSNSRSEMNVSTLELGDSALYLCASSSRGTGIEKLFFGSGTQLSVL.

Many counts were recorded for this clonotype. The V and J genes are TRBV5-1 and TRBJ2-7; 8 positions match TRBD2. CDR3 length equals 16 residues. Trimming at V came to 2 bases and at J to 3 bases, leaving 10 bases not matched to a gene. CDR1 is SGHRS and CDR2 is YFSETQ in the germline V gene. This CDR3 is CASSLMGTRLNYEQYF. The CDR3 DNA is TGCGCCAGCAGCTTAATGGGGACTAGGCTGAACTACGAGCAGTACTTC. Full variable domain (outside the CDR3, taken from reference TRBV5-1 and TRBJ2-7): KAGVTQTPRYLIKTRGQQVTLSCSPISGHRSVSWYQQTPGQGLQFLFEYFSETQRNKGNFPGRFSGRQFSNSRSEMNVSTLELGDSALYLCASSLMGTRLNYEQYFGPGTRLTVT.

This clonotype was seen a handful of times. The rearrangement links TRBV11-2 to TRBJ1-1, with D possibly matching TRBD1 (5 bases). The CDR3 contains 17 residues. Deletions cut 6 bases from V and 1 base from J, with 21 bases between. Germline values: CDR1 SGHAT, CDR2 FQNNGV. In DNA, the CDR3 is TGTGCCAGCAGGCAAGGCTGGGGGGAGGGTTCGAACACTGAAGCTTTCTTT. It specifies CASRQGWGEGSNTEAFF.